The 19 T cell receptor beta chains below come from one sample, sequenced in a study of OX40 agonist ivuxolimab in advanced cancers. The protocol was immunoSEQ multiplex PCR, while the TCRdb copy is restricted to in-frame clones and leaves out a portion. The table includes 50,000 to 65,000 clones, 80% to 95% detected once. Sequencing was performed on CD4+ or CD8+ T cells sorted from blood, taken in a trial of the OX40 agonist ivuxolimab. Receptors originate from an adult with an advanced solid tumor such as melanoma, head and neck, liver or kidney cancer.

Here the CDR3 reads CASSLSPYEQYF. The CDR3 region has the DNA TGTGCCAGCAGTTTATCCCCCTACGAGCAGTACTTC. The gene calls are TRBV27 and TRBJ2-7, with D unclear. Germline lookup yields CDR1 MNHEY and CDR2 SMNVEV (reference sequence). V was shortened by 0 bases and J by 2 bases, with 2 bases between the two germline ends. CDR3 length: 12 residues.

Concerning this clone: Other DNA sequences within the sample encode an identical CDR3. The chain links TRBV6-5 to TRBJ2-1; TRBD2 matches at 7 bases. Per germline, CDR1 MNHEY and CDR2 SVGAGI. This CDR3 has 15 amino acids. J gave up 7 bases and V 5 bases, and 11 bases lay outside the gene matches. In nucleotides, the CDR3 is TGTGCCAGCAGTGTTCTAGCGGCCCTATATAATGAGCAGTTCTTC. Translating gives CASSVLAALYNEQFF.

The CDR3 region has the DNA TGTGCCAGCAGCTTAGTAGGCCGCGGTGGGGAAGCTTTCTTT. Residues: CASSLVGRGGEAFF. This rearrangement joins TRBV7-9 to TRBJ1-1; D unclear. The germline gives CDR1 SEHNR, CDR2 FQNEAQ (reference sequence). CDR3 length equals 14 residues. The V end was cut by 1 base, the J end by 8 bases, with 14 bases between.

The CDR3 region has the DNA TGTGCCAGCAGTTTATATGGGGGTAGCTCCTACGAGCAGTACTTC. Translating gives CASSLYGGSSYEQYF. This chain uses TRBV27 with TRBJ2-7; TRBD1 or TRBD2 may be the D gene (5 bases each). CDR1 is MNHEY, CDR2 SMNVEV, per germline (reference sequence). Trimming cost V 1 base and J 0 bases, with 10 bases left between them. This CDR3 contains 15 residues.

The chain has TRBV5-6 and TRBJ2-1; the D gene could be TRBD1 or TRBD2 (5 bases each). V was cut by 4 bases and J by 7 bases, with 18 bases left in between. The CDR3 consists of 15 residues. Per germline, CDR1 SGHDT and CDR2 YYEEEE. The CDR3: CASSPGPGPRNEQFF. CDR3 coding DNA: TGTGCCAGCAGCCCGGGCCCGGGACCTAGAAATGAGCAGTTCTTC.

This clone has just one count. The J gene is TRBJ2-7, the V gene TRBV4-1; 7 positions agree with TRBD2. Germline CDR1 MGHRA, CDR2 YSYEKL. V shed 4 bases and J 2 bases; nucleotides not matched to a gene: 8. The CDR3 consists of 15 residues. The CDR3 protein is CASSPPGGGAYEQYF. CDR3 nucleotides: TGCGCCAGCAGCCCCCCGGGCGGGGGTGCCTACGAGCAGTACTTC.

The chain carries TRBV4-1 and TRBJ2-1, with unresolved D. The germline V and J ends were trimmed by 1 base and 5 bases, with 3 bases remaining between them. The CDR3 contains 12 residues. CDR1 MGHRA and CDR2 YSYEKL come from the germline V gene. DNA for the CDR3: TGCGCCAGCAGCCAAGGGAACAATGAGCAGTTCTTC. This sequence encodes CASSQGNNEQFF.

The V and J genes are TRBV7-9 and TRBJ1-6; unclear D gene. This CDR3 has 14 amino acids. V lost 1 base and J lost 3, with 4 bases in between. Looked up from germline, CDR1 is SEHNR and CDR2 is FQNEAQ (reference sequence). The CDR3 DNA reads as TGTGCCAGCAGCTTAGACAGCTATAATTCACCCCTCCACTTT. This translates into CASSLDSYNSPLHF.

This clone was seen once. The V gene is TRBV5-5, the J gene TRBJ2-1, with D tentatively TRBD1 (6 bases). This CDR3 is 13 amino acids long. The germline V gene has CDR1 SGHKS and CDR2 YYEKEE (reference sequence). Trimming took off 2 bases at V and 8 bases at J, with 11 bases between the two ends. The CDR3 DNA reads TGTGCCAGCAGCTTCGTACAGGGAGATGAGCAGTTCTTC. Amino acids: CASSFVQGDEQFF.

This rearrangement joins TRBV28 to TRBJ1-1; D not certain. CDR1 is MDHEN, CDR2 SYDVKM, per germline. The CDR3 consists of 13 residues. Trimming removed 3 bases at V and 6 bases at J, with 11 bases between. The DNA for the CDR3 is TGTGCCAGCAGTTTGGTCAGGAGGGCTGAAGCTTTCTTT. Amino acids: CASSLVRRAEAFF.

The V gene is TRBV7-2, the J gene TRBJ2-7; D may be TRBD2 (6 bases). The length of the CDR3 is 16 residues. Per germline, CDR1 SGHTA and CDR2 FQGNSA. V lost 5 bases, J lost 1 base, and 18 bases lay in between. As DNA, the CDR3 is TGTGCCAGCAGCAACCACGGGCTAGCGCTATCCTACGAGCAGTACTTC. Encoded protein: CASSNHGLALSYEQYF.

On this clone: The same CDR3 arises from other DNA sequences in this sample as well. The chain has TRBV4-1 and TRBJ2-2; D gene unclear. This CDR3 has 15 residues. CDR1 MGHRA and CDR2 YSYEKL come from the germline V gene. Deletions cut 1 base from V and 0 bases from J, with 6 bases between. The DNA for the CDR3 is TGCGCCAGCAGCCAAGGGACGGCGAACACCGGGGAGCTGTTTTTT. Translating gives CASSQGTANTGELFF.

This clone was seen a single time. The rearrangement joins TRBV11-2 to TRBJ1-1; D is unresolved. V lost 5 bases and J 0 bases, leaving 16 bases between the germline ends. Germline assignment: CDR1 SGHAT and CDR2 FQNNGV. This CDR3 contains 16 residues. In nucleotides, the CDR3 is TGTGCCAGCAGCCCACTTTATGGGCCCCTGAACACTGAAGCTTTCTTT. Translated: CASSPLYGPLNTEAFF.

V and J are TRBV28 and TRBJ1-1, with a possible D match to TRBD1 (6 bases). Trimming pared 6 bases from V and 1 base from J, leaving 12 bases between. CDR1 is MDHEN, CDR2 SYDVKM, per germline. CDR3 length equals 14 residues. CDR3 coding DNA: TGTGCCAGCAGGAGGGGGTCCAGGAACACTGAAGCTTTCTTT. Protein sequence: CASRRGSRNTEAFF.

The chain employs TRBV27 and TRBJ2-3; TRBD2 agrees at 10 bases. CDR1 and CDR2 (germline): MNHEY, SMNVEV (reference sequence). This CDR3 is 14 amino acids long. Trimming cost V 8 bases and J 5 bases; bases outside gene matches: 7. The chain's CDR3 is CASQPSGSKDTQYF. CDR3 bases: TGTGCCAGCCAGCCTAGCGGGAGTAAAGATACGCAGTATTTT.

The rearrangement uses TRBV10-3 and TRBJ2-3; unclear D gene. The CDR3 consists of 13 residues. Deletions cut 6 bases from V and 2 bases from J, with 9 bases between. Looked up from germline, CDR1 is ENHRY and CDR2 is SYGVKD. CDR3 sequence (DNA): TGTGCCATCAGGGTAGGAGACACAGATACGCAGTATTTT. Encoded protein: CAIRVGDTDTQYF.

The J gene is TRBJ2-2, the V gene TRBV27, with unresolved D. Per germline, CDR1 MNHEY and CDR2 SMNVEV (reference sequence). This CDR3 has 12 amino acids. V was cut by 3 bases and J by 6 bases, with 5 bases left in between. The chain's CDR3 is CASSFLAGELFF. As DNA, the CDR3 is TGTGCCAGCAGTTTTTTGGCCGGGGAGCTGTTTTTT.

The chain has TRBV29-1 and TRBJ2-1, with 9 bases matching TRBD2. V lost 7 bases and J lost 3; bases outside the gene matches: 10. CDR1 and CDR2 from the germline V gene are SQVTM and ANQGSEA. This CDR3 has 15 amino acids. CDR3 region: CSALFLAGLYNEQFF. CDR3 in DNA: TGCAGCGCGCTATTCCTAGCGGGACTCTACAATGAGCAGTTCTTC.

This sequence joins TRBV28 and TRBJ2-7; either TRBD1 or TRBD2 may fit D (5 bases each). The CDR3 consists of 17 residues. CDR1 is MDHEN, CDR2 SYDVKM, per germline. Deletions cut 2 bases from V and 3 bases from J, with 20 bases between. CDR3 in amino acids: CASSLNPIGTENYEQYF. The CDR3 DNA sequence: TGTGCCAGCAGTTTAAACCCCATCGGGACGGAAAACTACGAGCAGTACTTC.